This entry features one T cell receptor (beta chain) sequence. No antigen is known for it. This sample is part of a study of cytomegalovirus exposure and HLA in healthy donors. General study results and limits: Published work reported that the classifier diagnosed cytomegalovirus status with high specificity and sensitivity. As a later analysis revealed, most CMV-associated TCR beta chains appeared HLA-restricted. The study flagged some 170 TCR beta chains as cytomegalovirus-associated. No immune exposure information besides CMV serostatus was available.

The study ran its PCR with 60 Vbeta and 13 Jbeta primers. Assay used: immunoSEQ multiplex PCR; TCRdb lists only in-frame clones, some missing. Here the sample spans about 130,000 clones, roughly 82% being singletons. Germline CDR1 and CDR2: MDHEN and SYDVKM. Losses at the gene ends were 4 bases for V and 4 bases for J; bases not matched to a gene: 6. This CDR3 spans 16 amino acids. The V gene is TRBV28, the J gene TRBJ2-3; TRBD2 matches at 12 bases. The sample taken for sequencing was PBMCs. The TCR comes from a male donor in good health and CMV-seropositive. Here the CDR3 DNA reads TGTGCCAGCAGTTCACCACTAGCGGGAGGCGCAGATACGCAGTATTTT. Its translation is CASSSPLAGGADTQYF.